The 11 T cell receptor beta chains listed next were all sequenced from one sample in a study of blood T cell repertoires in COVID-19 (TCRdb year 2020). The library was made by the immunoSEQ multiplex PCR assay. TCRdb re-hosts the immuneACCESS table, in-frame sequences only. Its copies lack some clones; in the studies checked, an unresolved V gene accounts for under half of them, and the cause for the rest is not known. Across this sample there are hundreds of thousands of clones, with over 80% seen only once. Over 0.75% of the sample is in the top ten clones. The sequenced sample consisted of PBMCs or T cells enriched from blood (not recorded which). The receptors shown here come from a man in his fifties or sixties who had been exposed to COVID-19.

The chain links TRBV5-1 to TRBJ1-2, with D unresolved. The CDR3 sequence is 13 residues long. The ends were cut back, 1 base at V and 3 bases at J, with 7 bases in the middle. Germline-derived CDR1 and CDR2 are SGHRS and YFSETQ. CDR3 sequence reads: CASSLQTYYGYTF. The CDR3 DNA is TGCGCCAGCAGCTTGCAGACATACTATGGCTACACCTTC. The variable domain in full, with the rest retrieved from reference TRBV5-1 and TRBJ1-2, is KAGVTQTPRYLIKTRGQQVTLSCSPISGHRSVSWYQQTPGQGLQFLFEYFSETQRNKGNFPGRFSGRQFSNSRSEMNVSTLELGDSALYLCASSLQTYYGYTFGSGTRLTVV.

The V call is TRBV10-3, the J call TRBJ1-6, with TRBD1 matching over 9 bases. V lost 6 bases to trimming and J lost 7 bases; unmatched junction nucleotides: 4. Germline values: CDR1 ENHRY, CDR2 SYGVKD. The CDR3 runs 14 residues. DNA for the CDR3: TGTGCCATCAGAGGGACAGGGAGAAATTCACCCCTCCACTTT. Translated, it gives CAIRGTGRNSPLHF.

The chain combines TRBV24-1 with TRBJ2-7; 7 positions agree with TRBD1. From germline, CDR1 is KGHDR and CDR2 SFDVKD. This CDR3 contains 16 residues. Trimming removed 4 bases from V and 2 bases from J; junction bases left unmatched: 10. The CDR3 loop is CATSDTGTADPYEQYF. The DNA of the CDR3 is TGTGCCACCAGTGACACCGGGACAGCCGACCCCTACGAGCAGTACTTC.

The DNA of the CDR3 is TGTGCCAGCAGCGTAGCTCCAGGACAGTTAAACAATGAGCAGTTCTTC. Translated: CASSVAPGQLNNEQFF. This chain links TRBV9 with TRBJ2-1, with a weak D call TRBD1 (6 bases). V was shortened by 0 bases and J by 5 bases, with 15 bases between the two germline ends. CDR3 length: 16 amino acids. Germline-derived CDR1 and CDR2 are SGDLS and YYNGEE.

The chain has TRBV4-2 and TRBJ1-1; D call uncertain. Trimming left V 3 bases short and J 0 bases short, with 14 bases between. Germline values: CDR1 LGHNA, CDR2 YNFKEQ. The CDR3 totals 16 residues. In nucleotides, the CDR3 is TGTGCCAGCAGCCACGCTTCTTCGGTGATGAACACTGAAGCTTTCTTT. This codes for CASSHASSVMNTEAFF.

CDR3 residues: CASSSQQGPQGYTF. In DNA, the CDR3 is TGTGCCAGCAGTTCCCAACAGGGGCCCCAGGGCTACACCTTC. The V gene is TRBV28, the J gene TRBJ1-2, with 7 positions matching TRBD1. V shed 4 bases, J shed 8 bases, and the junction held 10 bases outside the gene matches. In germline, CDR1 is MDHEN, CDR2 SYDVKM. CDR3 length: 14 residues.

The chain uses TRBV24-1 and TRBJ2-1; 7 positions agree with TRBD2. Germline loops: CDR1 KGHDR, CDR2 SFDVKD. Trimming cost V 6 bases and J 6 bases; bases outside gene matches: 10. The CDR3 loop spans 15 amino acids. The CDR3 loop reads CATSHRTSFGNEQFF. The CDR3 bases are TGTGCCACCAGTCACAGGACTAGTTTTGGCAATGAGCAGTTCTTC.

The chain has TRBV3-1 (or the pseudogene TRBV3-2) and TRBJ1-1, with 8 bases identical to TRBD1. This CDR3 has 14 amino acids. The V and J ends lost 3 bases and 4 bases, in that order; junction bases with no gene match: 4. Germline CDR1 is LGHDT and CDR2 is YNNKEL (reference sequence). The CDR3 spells CASSQQGAGTEAFF. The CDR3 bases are TGTGCCAGCAGCCAGCAGGGGGCCGGCACTGAAGCTTTCTTT.

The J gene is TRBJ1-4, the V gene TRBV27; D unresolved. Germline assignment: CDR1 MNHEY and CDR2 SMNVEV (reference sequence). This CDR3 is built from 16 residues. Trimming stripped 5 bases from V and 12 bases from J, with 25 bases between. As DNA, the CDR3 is TGTGCCAGCAGTGCTGCGGGAGCTGACGTTATTCGGGAACTGTTTTTT. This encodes CASSAAGADVIRELFF.

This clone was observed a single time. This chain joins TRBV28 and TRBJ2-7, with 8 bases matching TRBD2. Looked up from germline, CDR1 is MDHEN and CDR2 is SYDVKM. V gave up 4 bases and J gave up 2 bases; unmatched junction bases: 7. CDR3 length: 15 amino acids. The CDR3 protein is CASSWARAGAYEQYV. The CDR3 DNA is TGTGCCAGCAGTTGGGCCCGAGCGGGAGCCTACGAGCAGTACGTC.

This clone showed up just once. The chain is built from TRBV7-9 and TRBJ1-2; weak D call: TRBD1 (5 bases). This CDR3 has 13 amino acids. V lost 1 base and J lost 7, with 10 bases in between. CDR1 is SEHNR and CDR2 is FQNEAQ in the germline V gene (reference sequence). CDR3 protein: CASSLEGQGGYTF. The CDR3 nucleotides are TGTGCCAGCAGCTTAGAAGGGCAGGGTGGCTACACCTTC.